The present T cell receptor (beta chain) was sequenced within a study of OX40 agonist ivuxolimab in advanced cancers. Background on the study: Patients achieving partial responses numbered three: one hepatocellular carcinoma case and two cutaneous melanoma cases. Findings and caveats of the study: In the expanded peripheral T cells, antigen specificity was never determined. Among the lowest levels of clonal expansion were found in partial responders at 0.1-3.0 mg/kg.

As for this clone: The target antigen is unknown.

Profiling relied on immunoSEQ multiplex PCR, and the TCRdb table lists in-frame clones only, not all of them. The data contain roughly 42,000 clones, around 93% of them seen just once; the ten biggest clones take up around 28%. The CDR3 loop spans 14 amino acids. The rearrangement uses TRBV21-1 and TRBJ2-7; TRBD1 is taken as the D call from the table, unchecked against the DNA. TRBV21-1 has pseudogene status. This TCR was sampled from an adult with an advanced solid tumor such as melanoma, head and neck, liver or kidney cancer. Sample: CD4+ or CD8+ T cells sorted from blood, taken in a trial of the OX40 agonist ivuxolimab. For the CDR3, the DNA is TGTGCCAGCACTAACGCTCAGGGCCCACGGGAGCAGTACTTC. It specifies CASTNAQGPREQYF.